These 19 T cell receptor beta chains were sequenced from one sample in a study of neurological immune-mediated disorders. TCRdb re-analysed the 5' RACE reads in MiXCR, keeping a single row per CDR3 protein. The table lists some 50,000 distinct CDR3 sequences, about an eighth of them singletons. Time point given: longitudinal time-point 2. The material sequenced was PBMCs. The receptors here all came from a male donor with HTLV-1-associated myelopathy (HAM/TSP).

This clonotype appeared many times. The V gene is TRBV4-3, the J gene TRBJ2-1, with 7 positions matching TRBD1. The CDR3 sequence is 13 residues long. Trimming took 0 bases from V and 9 from J; bases not matched to a gene: 2. From germline, CDR1 is LGHNA and CDR2 YSLEER. For the CDR3, the DNA is TGCGCCAGCAGCCAAGATGCAGGGGGTGAGCAGTTCTTC. Protein product: CASSQDAGGEQFF.

At least ten counts were recorded for this clonotype. The chain couples TRBV5-1 to TRBJ2-7; a weak D match, TRBD2 (5 bases). The ends were cut back, 0 bases at V and 2 bases at J, with 15 bases in the middle. Looked up from germline, CDR1 is SGHRS and CDR2 is YFSETQ. The CDR3 extends over 16 amino acids. CDR3 nucleotides: TGCGCCAGCAGCTTGGAATCGGCTAGCAGGACCTACGAGCAGTACTTC. Translation: CASSLESASRTYEQYF.

This clonotype was observed at least ten times. The chain has TRBV29-1 and TRBJ2-4; D possibly corresponds to TRBD1 (7 bases). The V end lost 2 bases, the J end lost 3 bases, and 14 bases lay between the germline ends. The CDR3 sequence is 15 residues long. Germline CDR1 is SQVTM and CDR2 is ANQGSEA. CDR3 amino acids: CSVESNRGGKNIQYF. The CDR3 DNA is TGCAGCGTTGAATCGAACAGGGGAGGCAAAAACATTCAGTACTTC.

The table lists this clonotype with many counts. The chain uses TRBV5-1 and TRBJ2-7, with D possibly called TRBD1 or TRBD2 (5 bases each). V was shortened by 7 bases and J by 6 bases, with 14 bases between the two germline ends. This CDR3 has 12 residues. The germline V gene encodes CDR1 SGHRS and CDR2 YFSETQ. CDR3 sequence reads: CASARAGGEQYF. The CDR3 coding sequence is TGCGCCAGCGCCAGGGCAGGAGGCGAGCAGTACTTC.

This clonotype has ten or more counts. V gene TRBV9 combines with J gene TRBJ1-6; D ambiguous. In germline, CDR1 is SGDLS, CDR2 YYNGEE. Trimming shortened V by 3 bases and J by 8 bases, and 12 bases separated the two germline ends. CDR3 size: 14 residues. The CDR3: CASSARYRDSPLHF. The CDR3 bases are TGTGCCAGCAGCGCACGATACCGCGATTCACCCCTCCACTTT.

This clonotype occurred many times. The chain recombines TRBV29-1 with TRBJ2-3, with D unclear. CDR1 SQVTM and CDR2 ANQGSEA come from the germline V gene. Trimming removed 4 bases from V and 3 bases from J, with 8 bases in between. The CDR3 covers 12 residues. This CDR3 reads CSVATETDTQYF. The CDR3 DNA reads as TGCAGCGTTGCCACAGAGACAGATACGCAGTATTTT.

In its sample, this clonotype was seen many times. The V call is TRBV12-3 or TRBV12-4, the J call TRBJ2-3; D is unresolved. With 7 bases removed from V and 5 bases from J, the gap between germline ends came to 7 bases. The CDR3 covers 11 residues. For the CDR3, the DNA is TGTGCCAGCAACCGGAGAGATACGCAGTATTTT. This sequence encodes CASNRRDTQYF.

The V and J genes are TRBV29-1 and TRBJ2-7, with a tentative D call TRBD1 (5 bases). Germline values: CDR1 SQVTM, CDR2 ANQGSEA. The CDR3 spans 13 residues. V shed 2 bases and J shed 9 bases, with 17 bases lying between them. The CDR3, as DNA: TGCAGCGTTGAAATAGTGGAAGGGGTTCCGCAGTACTTC. Amino acid sequence: CSVEIVEGVPQYF.

This clonotype was observed many times. The chain employs TRBV6-6 and TRBJ1-2, with 7 positions matching TRBD1. The V gene's germline CDR1 is MNHNY and CDR2 SVGAGI (reference sequence). CDR3 length equals 13 residues. J gave up 6 bases and V 8 bases, and 9 bases lay outside the gene matches. The CDR3 region has the DNA TGTGCCAGCCGAGTGGCAGGGGGGGATGGCTACACCTTC. Protein sequence: CASRVAGGDGYTF.

As to this clonotype: No conserved phenylalanine or tryptophan is present at the end of the CDR3, so a read error is the likely explanation. This chain uses TRBV20-1 with TRBJ1-2; no reliable D call. This CDR3 contains 13 residues. Germline CDR1 reads DFQATT; CDR2 reads SNEGSKA (reference sequence). Trimming removed 2 bases at V and 8 bases at J, with 15 bases between. In DNA, the CDR3 is TGCAGTGCTAGAATCGACGCTTCAGGAGGCTACACCTCC. Translation: CSARIDASGGYTS.

This clonotype was seen only once. V is TRBV6-2 or TRBV6-3 and J is TRBJ1-1; D unclear. V was pared by 2 bases and J by 3 bases, with 13 bases between. Germline-derived CDR1 and CDR2 are MNHEY and SVGEGT. The CDR3 contains 15 residues. In DNA form, the CDR3 reads TGTGCCAGCAGTTACCTCGGCCAGGTGTACACTGAAGCTTTCTTT. Protein product: CASSYLGQVYTEAFF.

This clonotype appeared many times. This chain connects TRBV12-3 or TRBV12-4 to TRBJ2-7; unclear D gene. This CDR3 spans 11 amino acids. V lost 3 bases and J 5 bases, leaving 5 bases between the germline ends. The CDR3 here is CASSFFDEQYF. The CDR3 DNA reads as TGTGCCAGCAGTTTTTTCGACGAGCAGTACTTC.

V is TRBV24-1 and J is TRBJ2-2; 7 nucleotides match TRBD2. The ends lost 0 bases at V and 4 bases at J; junction bases unmatched: 4. There are 16 residues in the CDR3. CDR1 KGHDR and CDR2 SFDVKD come from the germline V gene. The CDR3 loop reads CATSDLGGESTGELFF. In DNA form, the CDR3 reads TGTGCCACCAGTGATTTGGGGGGGGAGAGCACCGGGGAGCTGTTTTTT.

This clonotype occurred a few times. This CDR3 is CSARDPQGEQYF. In DNA form, the CDR3 reads TGCAGTGCTAGAGATCCCCAGGGCGAGCAGTACTTC. The rearrangement uses TRBV20-1 and TRBJ2-7, with D tentatively TRBD1 (5 bases). In germline, CDR1 is DFQATT, CDR2 SNEGSKA (reference sequence). This CDR3 region has 12 residues. The V end lost 0 bases, the J end lost 6 bases, and 9 bases lay between the germline ends.

This chain links TRBV11-3 with TRBJ1-4; D is possibly TRBD1 (6 bases). V was trimmed by 3 bases and J by 8 bases, leaving 10 bases between them. Germline values: CDR1 SGHNT, CDR2 YENEEA. This CDR3 comprises 13 residues. The CDR3 here is CASSFGGGEKLFF. CDR3 DNA sequence: TGTGCCAGCAGCTTCGGAGGGGGGGAAAAACTGTTTTTT.

Many counts were recorded for this clonotype. This rearrangement joins TRBV7-2 to TRBJ1-1; TRBD1 agrees at 7 bases. The CDR3 consists of 14 residues. Trimming removed 6 bases from V and 4 bases from J; junction bases left unmatched: 8. Germline CDR1 is SGHTA and CDR2 is FQGNSA. Written as DNA, the CDR3 is TGTGCCAGCAGGCGGGACAGTGTGGCCACTGAAGCTTTCTTT. Its protein product is CASRRDSVATEAFF.

As concerns this clonotype: With a much larger clone just one base away, this may be a read error. V usage is TRBV10-3 and J usage is TRBJ1-3; D remains unclear. The CDR3 has 16 residues. CDR1 and CDR2 from the germline V gene are ENHRY and SYGVKD. The CDR3 reads CVISPQVTGSGNTIYF. The CDR3, as DNA: TGTGTCATCAGCCCGCAGGTGACCGGATCTGGAAACACCATATATTTT.

This clonotype was observed many times. V and J are TRBV5-1 and TRBJ1-1; D unclear. The CDR3 is made up of 13 amino acids. Germline V gene lookup returns CDR1 SGHRS and CDR2 YFSETQ. Trimming removed 5 bases at V and 0 bases at J, with 8 bases between. In DNA form, the CDR3 reads TGCGCCAGCAGAACCGAGGTGAACACTGAAGCTTTCTTT. This translates into CASRTEVNTEAFF.

This clonotype has more than one count but fewer than ten. This chain links TRBV18 with TRBJ1-5; unclear D gene. From germline, CDR1 is KGHSH and CDR2 LQKENI. The CDR3 is 14 residues long. The V gene lost 6 bases and the J gene lost 0 bases, with 9 bases spanning the gap. CDR3 nucleotides: TGTGCCAGCTCGCAAGAATATAGCAATCAGCCCCAGCATTTT. It encodes CASSQEYSNQPQHF.